The rows below give T cell receptor beta chains drawn from one sample of a study of response to subunit inactivated influenza vaccine. TCRdb fed the RT-PCR reads into MiXCR, producing one record per CDR3 protein. This repertoire shows 650,000 to 800,000 distinct CDR3 sequences, about 15% found once; its top ten account for around 7.3%. The sample here was PBMCs from blood, taken 14 days before vaccination. The origin of the receptors is a man aged 45-65 years who received an inactivated influenza vaccine. CDR3s include the opening cysteine and the closing phenylalanine or tryptophan. The D gene is left open where the match is weak. The listing skips clone size in some rows; elsewhere it reads once, few, many or a size class.

cdr3_length,v_call,j_call,d_call,clone_size,cdr3_aa,cdr3_nt
16,TRBV4-2,TRBJ2-2,TRBD1,few,CASSQVGTGDTGELFF,TGTGCCAGCAGCCAAGTGGGCACAGGGGACACCGGGGAGCTGTTTTTT
18,TRBV11-1,TRBJ2-3,TRBD1,-,CASSLSPGGTGGLDTQYF,TGTGCCAGCAGCTTAAGCCCCGGCGGGACAGGGGGCTTGGATACGCAGTATTTT
16,TRBV7-2,TRBJ2-3,-,-,CASSLTGASATDTQYF,TGTGCCAGCAGCCTAACCGGGGCTAGCGCCACAGATACGCAGTATTTT
13,TRBV27,TRBJ2-1,-,few,CASTSELGNEQFF,TGTGCCAGCACCTCCGAGCTGGGGAATGAGCAGTTCTTC
14,TRBV4-2,TRBJ2-3,-,-,CASKSGGGTDTQYF,TGTGCCAGTAAGTCAGGCGGAGGCACAGATACGCAGTATTTT
14,TRBV20-1,TRBJ2-7,TRBD1,few,CSARDQNRGREQYF,TGCAGTGCTAGAGATCAGAACAGGGGACGCGAGCAGTACTTC
15,TRBV6-4,TRBJ1-5,-,few,CASSENPGDNQPQHF,TGTGCCAGCAGTGAAAATCCAGGGGATAATCAGCCCCAGCATTTT
16,TRBV3-1,TRBJ2-1,TRBD2,many,CASSQGLTSGANEQFF,TGTGCCAGCAGCCAAGGTCTAACTAGCGGAGCGAATGAGCAGTTCTTC
16,TRBV20-1,TRBJ2-7,TRBD1,-,CSAMNPGTASSYEQYF,TGCAGTGCTATGAACCCCGGGACAGCTTCATCCTACGAGCAGTACTTC
13,TRBV20-1,TRBJ1-1,TRBD1,-,CSAVQGINTEAFF,TGCAGTGCTGTACAGGGGATAAACACTGAAGCTTTCTTT
16,TRBV4-3,TRBJ1-1,-,few,CASSQGRPGGYTEAFF,TGCGCCAGCAGCCAAGGGCGTCCGGGGGGGTACACTGAAGCTTTCTTT
16,TRBV4-2,TRBJ1-5,-,-,CASSQDIGYSNQPQHF,TGTGCCAGCAGCCAAGATATCGGTTATAGCAATCAGCCCCAGCATTTT
15,TRBV7-2,TRBJ2-2,TRBD1,few,CASSFGQGGSGELFF,TGTGCCAGCAGCTTTGGACAGGGGGGGTCCGGGGAGCTGTTTTTT
16,TRBV14,TRBJ2-7,TRBD1,few,CASSRDMGQNTYEQYF,TGTGCCAGCAGCCGGGATATGGGACAGAACACCTACGAGCAGTACTTC
16,TRBV20-1,TRBJ2-4,-,few,CSARDLADLAKNIQYF,TGCAGTGCTAGAGATTTGGCAGATCTAGCCAAAAACATTCAGTACTTC
19,TRBV11-1,TRBJ2-1,TRBD1,-,CASSLGPYFTGGFDNEQFF,TGTGCCAGCAGCTTAGGGCCCTATTTTACAGGGGGCTTCGACAATGAGCAGTTCTTC
15,TRBV6-2/TRBV6-3,TRBJ2-1,TRBD2,many,CASSTGTSGFGEQFF,TGTGCCAGCAGTACCGGGACTAGCGGGTTTGGTGAGCAGTTCTTC
15,TRBV7-3,TRBJ2-2,-,few,CASSLLTGNTGELFF,TGTGCCAGCAGCTTACTAACAGGGAACACCGGGGAGCTGTTTTTT
14,TRBV9,TRBJ2-2,-,-,CASSVGLEGGELFF,TGTGCCAGCAGCGTAGGGCTGGAAGGGGGGGAGCTGTTTTTT
14,TRBV5-5,TRBJ2-1,-,many,CASSLYREYNEQFF,TGTGCCAGCAGCCTATACAGGGAATACAATGAGCAGTTCTTC
13,TRBV12-3/TRBV12-4,TRBJ2-1,TRBD2,many,CASLAGDYNEQFF,TGTGCCAGCCTAGCGGGGGATTACAATGAGCAGTTCTTC
14,TRBV13,TRBJ2-1,-,few,CASSLGGTVNEQFF,TGTGCCAGCAGCTTAGGAGGGACTGTCAATGAGCAGTTCTTC
15,TRBV5-1,TRBJ2-1,TRBD2,-,CASSFVAGGHNEQFF,TGCGCCAGCAGTTTCGTAGCGGGGGGCCACAATGAGCAGTTCTTC
15,TRBV7-9,TRBJ2-1,TRBD1,few,CASSNLDRAKNEQFF,TGTGCCAGCAGCAACCTGGACAGGGCGAAAAATGAGCAGTTCTTC
14,TRBV20-1,TRBJ2-1,TRBD2,-,CSARRTSGYNEQFF,TGCAGTGCTAGGAGGACTAGCGGGTACAATGAGCAGTTCTTC
14,TRBV15,TRBJ2-5,-,-,CATSRGRGGETQYF,TGTGCCACCAGCCGCGGTAGGGGGGGAGAGACCCAGTACTTC
13,TRBV10-3,TRBJ2-4,-,few,CAISAGAKNIQYF,TGTGCCATCAGTGCAGGGGCCAAAAACATTCAGTACTTC
16,TRBV5-6,TRBJ2-5,TRBD2,few,CASSLERLAAQETQYF,TGTGCCAGCAGCTTGGAGAGACTAGCGGCCCAAGAGACCCAGTACTTC
15,TRBV6-2/TRBV6-3,TRBJ2-5,-,-,CASSHPDSWRETQYF,TGTGCCAGCAGTCACCCGGACAGTTGGAGAGAGACCCAGTACTTC
12,TRBV9,TRBJ2-7,-,-,CASSGESYEQYF,TGTGCCAGCAGCGGAGAATCCTACGAGCAGTACTTC
13,TRBV4-3,TRBJ1-1,-,many,CASSQEVFREAFF,TGCGCCAGCAGCCAAGAGGTGTTCCGTGAAGCTTTCTTT
15,TRBV5-1,TRBJ2-7,-,few,CASSLNPAKGYEQYF,TGCGCCAGCAGCTTAAATCCTGCGAAGGGCTACGAGCAGTACTTC
13,TRBV7-9,TRBJ1-3,-,-,CASSQHGGNTIYF,TGTGCCAGCAGCCAGCATGGTGGAAACACCATATATTTT
16,TRBV30,TRBJ2-6,-,-,CAWRSSGRFGANVLTF,TGTGCCTGGAGATCCAGTGGCCGGTTTGGGGCCAACGTCCTGACTTTC
16,TRBV19,TRBJ2-3,TRBD2,few,CASSGGLAGVVDTQYF,TGTGCCAGTAGTGGGGGACTAGCGGGAGTTGTGGATACGCAGTATTTT
15,TRBV28,TRBJ2-7,-,-,CASGPLRAPAREQYF,TGTGCCAGCGGCCCCCTCCGGGCGCCAGCCCGTGAGCAGTACTTC
18,TRBV10-3,TRBJ1-6,-,few,CAISERWGSPSVGSPLHF,TGTGCCATCAGTGAGAGGTGGGGTTCGCCTTCGGTTGGGTCACCCCTCCACTTT
13,TRBV3-1,TRBJ2-2,-,few,CASSRQGAGELFF,TGTGCCAGCAGCCGCCAGGGTGCCGGGGAGCTGTTTTTT
18,TRBV6-5,TRBJ2-5,-,-,CASSYVGTGFGNKETQYF,TGTGCCAGCAGTTACGTAGGAACAGGGTTTGGAAATAAGGAGACCCAGTACTTC
14,TRBV7-2,TRBJ2-7,TRBD1,-,CASSLEPGGYEQYF,TGTGCCAGCAGCTTAGAACCAGGGGGCTACGAGCAGTACTTC
16,TRBV11-2,TRBJ1-2,-,-,CASSLGLQGVNYGYTF,TGTGCCAGCAGCTTAGGATTGCAGGGAGTGAACTATGGCTACACCTTC
15,TRBV5-1,TRBJ2-2,TRBD2,few,CASRPLAGATGELFF,TGCGCCAGCAGACCTCTAGCGGGAGCGACCGGGGAGCTGTTTTTT